The next 25 T cell receptor beta chains were all read from a single sample in a study of blood T cell repertoires in COVID-19. The table came from immunoSEQ multiplex PCR; TCRdb's copy has only in-frame clones and leaves some out. The sample lists just over 60,000 clones, around 80% occurring once. The sample taken for sequencing was peripheral blood. The source is a man aged 55 to 70 with acute or convalescent COVID-19.

The rearrangement links TRBV6-2 or TRBV6-3 to TRBJ2-7, with a weak D call TRBD2 (5 bases). The germline gives CDR1 MNHEY, CDR2 SVGEGT. This CDR3 spans 15 amino acids. The ends were cut back, 5 bases at V and 9 bases at J, with 23 bases in the middle. This chain's CDR3 is CASSKLDKPFEGQYF. CDR3 coding DNA: TGTGCCAGCAGTAAACTCGACAAACCCTTCGAGGGGCAGTACTTC.

This clone was picked up a small number of times. The J gene is TRBJ2-2, the V gene TRBV4-2; a weak D match, TRBD2 (6 bases). The CDR3 has 14 amino acids. Trimming removed 7 bases at V and 4 bases at J, with 13 bases between. CDR1 and CDR2 from the germline V gene are LGHNA and YNFKEQ. CDR3 in amino acids: CASMSGVRTGELFF. The DNA for the CDR3 is TGTGCCAGCATGTCGGGGGTTCGCACCGGGGAGCTGTTTTTT.

Only one count was recorded for this clone. The chain has TRBV28 and TRBJ2-1, with D possibly being TRBD2 (5 bases). CDR3 length: 13 amino acids. Germline V gene lookup returns CDR1 MDHEN and CDR2 SYDVKM. With 8 bases removed from V and 5 bases from J, the gap between germline ends came to 13 bases. This CDR3 reads CASSGVFHNEQFF. In DNA, the CDR3 is TGTGCCAGCTCCGGGGTCTTCCACAATGAGCAGTTCTTC.

This clone has a handful of counts. This chain connects TRBV3-1 (or the pseudogene TRBV3-2) to TRBJ2-6, with D hard to call. CDR3 length equals 18 residues. Germline V lookup: CDR1 LGHDT, CDR2 YNNKEL (reference sequence). Trimming removed 0 bases from V and 0 bases from J, with 12 bases in between. CDR3 nucleotides: TGTGCCAGCAGCCAAGATTTCCCTATCTTCTCTGGGGCCAACGTCCTGACTTTC. Translating it yields CASSQDFPIFSGANVLTF.

This clone was recorded once. The chain combines TRBV10-1 with TRBJ1-3; D is possibly TRBD1 (5 bases). This CDR3 spans 14 amino acids. Germline V gives CDR1 WNHNN, CDR2 SYGVQD (reference sequence). V was shortened by 10 bases and J by 2 bases, with 15 bases between the two germline ends. DNA of the CDR3: TGCGCCACTCCTCGGGGGAAGGCTGGAAACACCATATATTTT. As protein: CATPRGKAGNTIYF.

This sequence joins TRBV5-1 and TRBJ2-6; tentative D call: TRBD2 (6 bases). The CDR3 has 18 residues. Trimming removed 0 bases from V and 0 bases from J, with 13 bases in between. CDR1 is SGHRS, CDR2 YFSETQ, per germline. As DNA, the CDR3 is TGCGCCAGCAGCTTGGTTACGGGAGCCCCCTCTGGGGCCAACGTCCTGACTTTC. This gives the protein CASSLVTGAPSGANVLTF.

V gene TRBV6-2 or TRBV6-3 combines with J gene TRBJ2-5; TRBD2 agrees at 8 bases. CDR3 length: 18 amino acids. V dropped 4 bases and J dropped 5; count of bases not matched to a gene: 18. Germline V CDR1 and CDR2: MNHEY, SVGEGT. The DNA of the CDR3 is TGTGCCAGCAGTTCAACGGGGATGAGCGGGAGTCTTGAGGAGACCCAGTACTTC. This encodes CASSSTGMSGSLEETQYF.

This clone was seen a handful of times. V is TRBV7-8 and J is TRBJ1-5; D gene unclear. The germline V gene has CDR1 SGHVS and CDR2 FQNEAQ. Between the trimmed V and J ends, which lost 2 bases and 2 bases, there was a span of 10 bases. The CDR3 sequence is 15 residues long. The chain's CDR3 is CASSLWSGRNQPQHF. The CDR3 DNA reads TGTGCCAGCAGCTTATGGAGCGGGCGCAATCAGCCCCAGCATTTT.

This clone came up a few times. This chain joins TRBV6-5 and TRBJ2-7, with D tentatively TRBD2 (7 bases). The CDR3 consists of 13 residues. Looked up from germline, CDR1 is MNHEY and CDR2 is SVGAGI. Trimming took 7 bases from V and 6 from J, leaving 16 bases between them. CDR3 loop: CASTDPRGAEQYF. As DNA, the CDR3 is TGTGCCAGCACCGACCCCCGGGGGGCCGAGCAGTACTTC.

The chain is built from TRBV28 and TRBJ2-1, with D uncertain. This CDR3 region has 15 residues. CDR1 MDHEN and CDR2 SYDVKM come from the germline V gene. V was cut by 5 bases and J by 0 bases, with 11 bases left in between. The chain's CDR3 is CASSPNPSSYNEQFF. CDR3 DNA sequence: TGTGCCAGCAGTCCTAACCCGAGCTCCTACAATGAGCAGTTCTTC.

V gene TRBV6-1 combines with J gene TRBJ2-6; maybe TRBD2 (6 bases). The CDR3 covers 18 residues. The V end was cut by 3 bases, the J end by 0 bases, with 15 bases between. The germline CDR1 and CDR2 sequences are MNHNS and SASEGT. The DNA for the CDR3 is TGTGCCAGCAGTGAGTGGGCTAGCGCTGTCTCTGGGGCCAACGTCCTGACTTTC. It yields the protein CASSEWASAVSGANVLTF.

This chain uses TRBV7-2 with TRBJ2-7; D is perhaps TRBD2 (7 bases). V gave up 5 bases and J gave up 0 bases, with 14 bases separating them. Germline V CDR1 and CDR2: SGHTA, FQGNSA. The CDR3 is 15 amino acids. The CDR3 DNA reads TGTGCCAGCAGCCGGGGAGGGGGAAGCTCCTACGAGCAGTACTTC. Translation: CASSRGGGSSYEQYF. The whole variable domain, remainder taken from reference TRBV7-2 and TRBJ2-7, is GAGVSQSPSNKVTEKGKDVELRCDPISGHTALYWYRQSLGQGLEFLIYFQGNSAPDKSGLPSDRFSAERTGGSVSTLTIQRTQQEDSAVYLCASSRGGGSSYEQYFGPGTRLTVT.

The J gene is TRBJ1-1, the V gene TRBV5-4; TRBD1 aligns across 8 bases. Losses at the gene ends were 6 bases for V and 1 base for J; bases not matched to a gene: 5. The CDR3 is made up of 14 amino acids. Germline lookup yields CDR1 SGHNT and CDR2 YYREEE (reference sequence). The CDR3 reads CASTRQGTNTEAFF. The DNA of the CDR3 is TGTGCCAGCACCCGACAGGGGACGAACACTGAAGCTTTCTTT.

This rearrangement joins TRBV11-2 to TRBJ1-1; no firm D call. Looked up from germline, CDR1 is SGHAT and CDR2 is FQNNGV. This CDR3 comprises 15 residues. V lost 5 bases to trimming and J lost 1 base, with 14 bases between them. The CDR3 is CASSHPGRGNTEAFF. In DNA form, the CDR3 reads TGTGCCAGCAGCCATCCCGGGCGGGGGAACACTGAAGCTTTCTTT.

This clone was recorded a few times. V usage is TRBV7-3 and J usage is TRBJ2-1; D is ambiguous. The CDR3 is 13 residues long. The V and J ends lost 4 bases and 9 bases respectively, with 13 bases between them. Germline V gene sequence: CDR1 SGHTA, CDR2 FQGTGA. The CDR3 spells CASSSGALVEQFF. DNA of the CDR3: TGTGCCAGCAGCTCCGGAGCCCTCGTTGAGCAGTTCTTC.

The J gene is TRBJ2-1, the V gene TRBV6-6, with TRBD2 matching over 8 bases. The CDR3 consists of 15 residues. Trimming at V came to 5 bases and at J to 4 bases, leaving 7 bases not matched to a gene. CDR1 is MNHNY and CDR2 is SVGAGI in the germline V gene (reference sequence). The CDR3 DNA sequence: TGTGCCAGCAGTCTGACTAGCGATTCGTACAATGAGCAGTTCTTC. It translates to CASSLTSDSYNEQFF.

This chain uses TRBV11-3 with TRBJ2-7; D perhaps matches TRBD2 (6 bases). Looked up from germline, CDR1 is SGHNT and CDR2 is YENEEA. CDR3 length equals 16 residues. V shed 1 base and J shed 5 bases, with 18 bases lying between them. CDR3 sequence (DNA): TGTGCCAGCAGCTTAGGCAAGGGACTCCCCCGAAACGAGCAGTACTTC. Protein: CASSLGKGLPRNEQYF.

This clone has only a few counts. The CDR3 nucleotides are TGTGCCAGCGGACCAATAGCGGGAGGTTGGAATGAGCAGTTCTTC. It codes for CASGPIAGGWNEQFF. The chain couples TRBV7-8 to TRBJ2-1; 10 bases match TRBD2. Germline values: CDR1 SGHVS, CDR2 FQNEAQ. V shed 8 bases, J shed 7 bases, and the junction held 11 bases outside the gene matches. The CDR3 runs to 15 residues. The complete variable domain, with remaining parts taken from reference TRBV7-8 and TRBJ2-1, reads GAGVSQSPRYKVAKRGQDVALRCDPISGHVSLFWYQQALGQGPEFLTYFQNEAQLDKSGLPSDRFFAERPEGSVSTLKIQRTQQEDSAVYLCASGPIAGGWNEQFFGPGTRLTVL.

This chain links TRBV28 with TRBJ1-1; maybe TRBD1 (6 bases). Trimming shortened V by 2 bases and J by 4 bases, and 17 bases separated the two germline ends. Looked up from germline, CDR1 is MDHEN and CDR2 is SYDVKM. This CDR3 comprises 16 residues. CDR3 sequence: CASSLIVPGGATEAFF. CDR3 sequence (DNA): TGTGCCAGCAGTTTAATAGTCCCCGGGGGGGCCACTGAAGCTTTCTTT.

J is TRBJ2-5 and V is TRBV2, with a possible D match to TRBD2 (6 bases). The germline CDR1 and CDR2 sequences are SNHLY and FYNNEI. The V end was cut by 4 bases, the J end by 5 bases, with 11 bases between. CDR3 length equals 13 residues. CDR3 residues: CASSVRRGETQYF. The DNA of the CDR3 is TGTGCCAGCAGTGTGAGACGGGGGGAGACCCAGTACTTC.

In its sample, this clone was seen once. The chain carries TRBV5-1 and TRBJ1-2; D is possibly TRBD1 (6 bases). V lost 3 bases, J lost 3 bases, and 24 bases lay in between. Germline assignment: CDR1 SGHRS and CDR2 YFSETQ. This CDR3 comprises 18 residues. For the CDR3, the DNA is TGCGCCAGCAGCTCCAGGGGAATTGGGGAACTTGGGGACTATGGCTACACCTTC. Its protein is CASSSRGIGELGDYGYTF.

The chain is built from TRBV19 and TRBJ1-1; a weak D match, TRBD1 (5 bases). Trimming took 4 bases from V and 0 from J, leaving 9 bases between them. The CDR3 totals 14 residues. Germline lookup yields CDR1 LNHDA and CDR2 SQIVND (reference sequence). CDR3 residues: CASSTGRVNTEAFF. CDR3 bases: TGTGCCAGTAGTACGGGCAGGGTGAACACTGAAGCTTTCTTT.

The chain links TRBV5-4 to TRBJ2-5, with 8 nucleotides matching TRBD2. After removal of 4 bases from V and 4 bases from J, the junction contained 12 bases not matched to a gene. The CDR3 totals 16 residues. Germline loops: CDR1 SGHNT, CDR2 YYREEE (reference sequence). CDR3 amino acids: CASSPDPGLGSETQYF. In nucleotides, the CDR3 is TGTGCCAGCAGCCCGGACCCGGGACTAGGATCAGAGACCCAGTACTTC.

The V gene is TRBV5-8, the J gene TRBJ2-5, with D perhaps TRBD1 (5 bases). Per germline, CDR1 SGHTS and CDR2 YDEGEE. The CDR3 is made up of 13 amino acids. Trimming cost V 5 bases and J 1 base, with 9 bases left between them. The CDR3 DNA reads as TGTGCCAGCAGTCATGACAGCCAAGAGACCCAGTACTTC. Protein product: CASSHDSQETQYF.

This clone has just one count. V gene TRBV19 combines with J gene TRBJ1-4; a weak D match, TRBD1 (6 bases). Germline-derived CDR1 and CDR2 are LNHDA and SQIVND (reference sequence). The CDR3 loop spans 16 amino acids. The V gene lost 5 bases and the J gene lost 2 bases, with 15 bases spanning the gap. For the CDR3, the DNA is TGTGCCAGTAGTCCACTCCACAGGGTTACTAATGAAAAACTGTTTTTT. Translated: CASSPLHRVTNEKLFF.